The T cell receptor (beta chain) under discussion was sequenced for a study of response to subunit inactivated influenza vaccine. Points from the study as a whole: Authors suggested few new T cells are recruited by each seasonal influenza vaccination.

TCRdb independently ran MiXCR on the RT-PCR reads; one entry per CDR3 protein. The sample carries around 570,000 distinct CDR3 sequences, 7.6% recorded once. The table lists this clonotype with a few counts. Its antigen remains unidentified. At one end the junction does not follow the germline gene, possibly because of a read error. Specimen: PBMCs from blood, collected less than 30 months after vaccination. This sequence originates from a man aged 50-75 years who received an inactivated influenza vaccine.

CDR3 nucleotide sequence: TGCAGTGCGAGAGGGGGAGCCAGGAACAATCAGCCCCAGCATTTT. Protein sequence: CSARGGARNNQPQHF. V gene TRBV20-1 combines with J gene TRBJ1-5, with a tentative D call TRBD1 (6 bases). CDR3 length: 15 residues. Germline CDR1 DFQATT, CDR2 SNEGSKA (reference sequence).